Given below is one T cell receptor (beta chain) in context. Its antigen remains unidentified. The data were obtained in a study of T cell responses to AZD1222 COVID-19 vaccine. Study background: Second doses at about 4 or about 12 weeks were pooled. The study's findings and limits: It was only after the peak T cell response that any repertoires were sampled. There were mostly white British donors and more females than males, and clonal diversity was possibly underestimated. Baseline antibody screening turned up just six or seven seropositive AZD1222 recipients.

Clones were sequenced by immunoSEQ multiplex PCR, and TCRdb holds only the in-frame ones, with some missing. The table lists about 97,000 clones, roughly nine tenths of them singletons. This CDR3 has 15 amino acids. V was clipped by 2 bases and J by 7 bases, with 14 bases between them. The germline V gene has CDR1 MNHEY and CDR2 SMNVEV (reference sequence). The sequence was obtained from an adult in good health. The rearrangement uses TRBV27 and TRBJ2-2; a weak D match, TRBD1 (6 bases). The input for sequencing was peripheral blood, taken on day 0 of AZD1222 vaccination. In nucleotides, the CDR3 is TGTGCCAGCAGTTTAACAGGGAATGGTATCGGGGAGCTGTTTTTT. Its translation is CASSLTGNGIGELFF.